This T cell receptor beta chain was profiled in a study of T cell responses to AZD1222 COVID-19 vaccine (dated by TCRdb to about 2021). With respect to the entire study: AZD1222 recipients given second doses at about 4 weeks or at about 12 weeks were pooled, since spike-specific TCR depth and breadth were not found to differ between the two schedules. Trial participants were enrolled into age subgroups of 18-55, 56-69 and 70-plus years, which contained 148, 28 and 57 TCR-sequenced participants, respectively. TCR sequencing covered fewer than 250 trial participants: about 210 given two doses of AZD1222 and 26 given two doses of MenACWY control vaccine.

Sequences SGDLS (CDR1) and YYNGEE (CDR2) are obtained from the germline V gene. From cysteine to phenylalanine, the CDR3 is 13 amino acids long. Only the CDR3 portion is preserved as DNA: 39 bases, with reading frame beginning at the first base. V is reduced by 8 bases and J by 2 bases, leaving a spacing of 11 bases between them. The CDR3 regions of human TCRbeta chains were subjected to immunosequencing. The source study handled its data this way. Repertoire TCRs were checked for matches against a reference library of SARS-CoV-2-specific TCRs that had been generated using the MIRA antigen-specificity platform. Breadth was defined as the fraction of unique TCRs that were SARS-CoV-2-associated, and depth was defined as the fraction of total T cells that were SARS-CoV-2-associated. Using the MIRA data, each spike-specific TCR was assigned both to the spike region to which the TCR was reactive and to a CD4 or CD8 class. Log10-transformed breadth and depth values were compared by one-way ANOVA with Sidak's multiple comparisons tests. TCRdb retrieved this table from immuneACCESS and kept in-frame rearrangements only. Not all clones are present; in checked studies, unresolved V genes account for under half, and no reason is known for the remainder. The DNA gave D and trimming, while V, J and clone size come from that table. The sample data list 200,000 to 300,000 clones, and over 90% of these were observed just once. The top ten clones comprise roughly 0.51% of the sample.

The sample's time point label is to be understood as: baseline before first vaccination. Samples from vaccinated people were obtained from the UK trials COV001 and COV002, which included a single-blind randomized controlled phase 2/3 trial of AZD1222 (ChAdOx1 nCoV-19) in healthy adults. For TCRbeta chain sequencing, PBMC samples were collected from trial participants at day 0 and at day 28 after the second dose. Broader findings and caveats from the paper: A significant rise in spike-specific TCR breadth and depth was observed after two AZD1222 doses relative to day 0 and relative to MenACWY recipients. Because no day 14 peak-response samples were available, the repertoires could be characterized only after the peak T cell response. Participants were mostly white British, with more females than males. The authors suggested clonal diversity may have been underestimated. Only six or seven AZD1222 recipients were SARS-CoV-2 seropositive at baseline, limiting conclusions about previously exposed vaccinees. The 56-69-year group was small, and its depth increase did not reach significance, likely because of low power. Nearly half of unique spike-specific TCRs reportedly recognized epitopes outside regions mutated in the B.1.351 and B.1.1.7 variants. The vaccine-associated CD4 TCRs covered the entire spike protein, and the dominant responses fell in regions 160-218 and 743-854.

Of note for this clone: Its binding antigen is unknown. Base qualities are not provided; no much larger clone lies one nucleotide away.

The chain is encoded by TRBV9 joined to TRBJ1-3; TRBD1 is a weak D gene call, 5 bases matching. The sequences come from peripheral blood, collected on day 0 of AZD1222 vaccination. This TCR derives from an adult in good health. The CDR3 in this case is CASNGGAGNTIYF. In nucleotide form, the sequence is TGTGCCAGTAATGGGGGAGCTGGAAACACCATATATTTT. The reference TRBV9 and TRBJ1-3 proteins fill in what lies around the CDR3, so the full variable domain reads DSGVTQTPKHLITATGQRVTLRCSPRSGDLSVYWYQQSLDQGLQFLIQYYNGEERAKGNILERFSAQQFPDLHSELNLSSLELGDSALYFCASNGGAGNTIYFGEGSWLTVV.